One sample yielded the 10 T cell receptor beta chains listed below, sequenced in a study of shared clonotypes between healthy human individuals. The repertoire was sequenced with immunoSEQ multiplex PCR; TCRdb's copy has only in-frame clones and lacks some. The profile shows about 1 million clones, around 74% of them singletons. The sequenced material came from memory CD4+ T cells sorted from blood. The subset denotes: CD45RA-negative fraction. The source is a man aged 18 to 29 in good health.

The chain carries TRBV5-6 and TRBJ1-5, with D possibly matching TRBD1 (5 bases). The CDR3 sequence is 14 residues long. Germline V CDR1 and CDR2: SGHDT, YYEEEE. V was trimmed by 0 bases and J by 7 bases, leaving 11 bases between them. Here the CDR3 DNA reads TGTGCCAGCAGCTTGGGTATTGCAGGGCAGCCCCAGCATTTT. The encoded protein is CASSLGIAGQPQHF.

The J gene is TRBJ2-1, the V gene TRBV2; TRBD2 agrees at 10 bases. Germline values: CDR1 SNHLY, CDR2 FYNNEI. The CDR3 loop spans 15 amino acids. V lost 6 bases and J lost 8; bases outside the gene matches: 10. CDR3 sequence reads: CASRKRTSGGDEQFF. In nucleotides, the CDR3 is TGTGCCAGCAGGAAACGGACTAGCGGTGGGGATGAGCAGTTCTTC.

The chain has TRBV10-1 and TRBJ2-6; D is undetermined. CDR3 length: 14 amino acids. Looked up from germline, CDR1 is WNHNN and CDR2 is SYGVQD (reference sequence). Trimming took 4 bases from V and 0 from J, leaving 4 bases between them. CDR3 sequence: CASSASSGANVLTF. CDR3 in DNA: TGCGCCAGCAGTGCTAGCTCTGGGGCCAACGTCCTGACTTTC.

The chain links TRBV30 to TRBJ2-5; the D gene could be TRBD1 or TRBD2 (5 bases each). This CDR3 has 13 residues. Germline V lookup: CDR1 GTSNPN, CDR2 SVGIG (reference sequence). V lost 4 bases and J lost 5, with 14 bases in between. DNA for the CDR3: TGTGCCTGGATCCTCCGGGACCGCGAGACCCAGTACTTC. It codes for CAWILRDRETQYF. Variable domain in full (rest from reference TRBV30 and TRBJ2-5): SQTIHQWPATLVQPVGSPLSLECTVEGTSNPNLYWYRQAAGRGLQLLFYSVGIGQISSEVPQNLSASRPQDRQFILSSKKLLLSDSGFYLCAWILRDRETQYFGPGTRLLVL.

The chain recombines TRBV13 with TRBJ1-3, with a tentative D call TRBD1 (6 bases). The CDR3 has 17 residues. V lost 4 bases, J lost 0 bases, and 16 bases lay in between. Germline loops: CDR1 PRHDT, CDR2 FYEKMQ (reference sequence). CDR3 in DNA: TGTGCCAGCAGCTCCGATTTCAGGGACATCTCTGGAAACACCATATATTTT. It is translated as CASSSDFRDISGNTIYF. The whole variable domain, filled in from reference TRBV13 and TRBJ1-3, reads AAGVIQSPRHLIKEKRETATLKCYPIPRHDTVYWYQQGPGQDPQFLISFYEKMQSDKGSIPDRFSAQQFSDYHSELNMSSLELGDSALYFCASSSDFRDISGNTIYFGEGSWLTVV.

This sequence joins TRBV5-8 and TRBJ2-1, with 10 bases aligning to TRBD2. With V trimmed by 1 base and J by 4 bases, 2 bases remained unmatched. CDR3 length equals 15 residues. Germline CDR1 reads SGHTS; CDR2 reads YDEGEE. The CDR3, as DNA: TGTGCCAGCAGCTTGACGACTAGCGGGTACAATGAGCAGTTCTTC. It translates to CASSLTTSGYNEQFF.

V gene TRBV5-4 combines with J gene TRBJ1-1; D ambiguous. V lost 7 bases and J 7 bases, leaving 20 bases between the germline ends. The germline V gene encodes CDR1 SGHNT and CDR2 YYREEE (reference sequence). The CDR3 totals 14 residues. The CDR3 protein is CASGRAAGILEAFF. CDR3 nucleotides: TGTGCCAGCGGCCGGGCGGCAGGCATTCTTGAAGCTTTCTTT.

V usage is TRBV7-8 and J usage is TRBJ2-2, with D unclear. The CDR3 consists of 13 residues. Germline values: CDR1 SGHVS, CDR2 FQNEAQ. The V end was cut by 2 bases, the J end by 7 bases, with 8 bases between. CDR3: CASSLKADGELFF. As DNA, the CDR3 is TGTGCCAGCAGCTTAAAGGCGGACGGGGAGCTGTTTTTT.

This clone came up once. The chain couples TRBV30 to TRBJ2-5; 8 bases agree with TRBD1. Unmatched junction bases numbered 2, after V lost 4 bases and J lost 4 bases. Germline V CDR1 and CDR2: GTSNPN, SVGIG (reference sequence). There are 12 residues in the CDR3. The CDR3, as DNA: TGTGCCTGGACAGGGGGCGGAGAGACCCAGTACTTC. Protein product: CAWTGGGETQYF.

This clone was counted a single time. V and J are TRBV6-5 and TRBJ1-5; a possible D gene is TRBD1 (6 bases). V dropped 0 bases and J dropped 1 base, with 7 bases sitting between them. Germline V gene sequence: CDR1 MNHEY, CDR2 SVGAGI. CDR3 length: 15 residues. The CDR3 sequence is CASSYSRGSNQPQHF. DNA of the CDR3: TGTGCCAGCAGTTACTCGAGGGGGAGCAATCAGCCCCAGCATTTT.